The 32 T cell receptor beta chains below come from one sample, sequenced in a study of Graves' ophthalmopathy and Graves' hyperthyroidism. The sequenced template was RNA, covering the TCR beta CDR3 region. First-round RT-PCR employed HTBI primers, with a second-round multiplex PCR after it. One entry per CDR3 protein results from TCRdb running MiXCR on the multiplex PCR reads. In the table there are hundreds of thousands of distinct CDR3 sequences, roughly 40% of which are singletons. Specimen: peripheral blood. These receptors originate from an adult man with Graves' ophthalmopathy.

The chain employs TRBV10-3 and TRBJ1-6; 8 bases are a match to TRBD1. The CDR3 spans 16 residues. Looked up from germline, CDR1 is ENHRY and CDR2 is SYGVKD. Trimming took 8 bases from V and 0 from J; bases not matched to a gene: 6. In nucleotides, the CDR3 is TGTGCCATCGGGTCGCAGGGGGCCTCCTATAATTCACCCCTCCACTTT. It yields the protein CAIGSQGASYNSPLHF.

The V call is TRBV11-2, the J call TRBJ1-4, with 8 positions matching TRBD1. This CDR3 spans 16 amino acids. After removal of 4 bases from V and 6 bases from J, the junction contained 10 bases not matched to a gene. Germline assignment: CDR1 SGHAT and CDR2 FQNNGV. CDR3 protein: CASSSERTGLDEKLFF. DNA of the CDR3: TGTGCCAGCAGCTCCGAAAGGACAGGGTTGGATGAAAAACTGTTTTTT.

A word on this clonotype: One end of the junction does not line up with germline, which may come from a read error. V gene TRBV7-9 combines with J gene TRBJ2-5; TRBD1 is a possible D gene (6 bases). The CDR3 runs 14 residues. The germline gives CDR1 SEHNR, CDR2 FQNEAQ (reference sequence). The CDR3 region has the DNA TGCGCCAGCAGCCAAGCCCTAGGGGGAGAGACCCAGTACTTC. Its protein is CASSQALGGETQYF. Using reference TRBV7-9 and TRBJ2-5 for the parts outside the CDR3, the full variable domain is DTGVSQNPRHKITKRGQNVTFRCDPISEHNRLYWYRQTLGQGPEFLTYFQNEAQLEKSRLLSDRFSAERPKGSFSTLEIQRTEQGDSAMYLCASSQALGGETQYFGPGTRLLVL.

V is TRBV10-1 and J is TRBJ1-2; 9 bases are a match to TRBD1. This CDR3 spans 14 amino acids. In germline, CDR1 is WNHNN, CDR2 SYGVQD (reference sequence). Trimming took 1 base from V and 4 from J; bases not matched to a gene: 1. CDR3 in DNA: TGCGCCAGCAGTGAGTGGGACAGGGTCTATGGCTACACCTTC. This translates into CASSEWDRVYGYTF.

There are many counts of this clonotype. The chain recombines TRBV6-5 with TRBJ1-1, with D hard to call. Germline V gene lookup returns CDR1 MNHEY and CDR2 SVGAGI. V was clipped by 5 bases and J by 0 bases, with 4 bases between them. The CDR3 length is 12 residues. CDR3 DNA sequence: TGTGCCAGCAGTCATATGAACACTGAAGCTTTCTTT. Its translation is CASSHMNTEAFF.

V is TRBV29-1 and J is TRBJ2-3; D unresolved. CDR3 length: 11 amino acids. CDR1 is SQVTM, CDR2 ANQGSEA, per germline. V lost 5 bases to trimming and J lost 9 bases, with 12 bases between them. CDR3 in DNA: TGCAGCGTTAGGTTTACTGAAACGCAGTATTTT. Its protein is CSVRFTETQYF.

The chain employs TRBV9 and TRBJ1-3; D unresolved. This CDR3 spans 14 amino acids. The V gene lost 1 base and the J gene lost 4 bases, with 9 bases spanning the gap. Germline CDR1 and CDR2: SGDLS and YYNGEE. CDR3 sequence reads: CASSVPTPGNTIYF. CDR3 in DNA: TGTGCCAGCAGCGTACCCACCCCCGGAAACACCATATATTTT.

The rearrangement joins TRBV29-1 to TRBJ2-7, with 9 nucleotides matching TRBD1. V was pared by 1 base and J by 2 bases, with 12 bases of the junction left unmatched. The V gene's germline CDR1 is SQVTM and CDR2 ANQGSEA. CDR3 length equals 17 residues. CDR3 coding DNA: TGCAGCGTTGAAGGGATACGGAGTCGACAGGGGGCCTACGAGCAGTACTTC. It yields the protein CSVEGIRSRQGAYEQYF.

The rearrangement links TRBV25-1 to TRBJ1-4; 7 nucleotides line up with TRBD1. Germline V CDR1 and CDR2: MGHDK, SYGVNS. Trimming removed 5 bases from V and 8 bases from J; junction bases left unmatched: 17. The CDR3 is 17 amino acids. The CDR3 DNA reads as TGTGCCAGCAGTTTCCCGACAGGGACACTCGGAGGGGAAAAACTGTTTTTT. Its protein is CASSFPTGTLGGEKLFF.

Many counts were recorded for this clonotype. The CDR3 loop is CASSRALNEKLFF. Written as DNA, the CDR3 is TGTGCCAGCAGCCGGGCCCTTAATGAAAAACTGTTTTTT. The chain couples TRBV7-8 to TRBJ1-4; no firm D call. Germline V gene lookup returns CDR1 SGHVS and CDR2 FQNEAQ. The CDR3 consists of 13 residues. V lost 5 bases and J lost 4, with 8 bases in between.

CDR3 amino acids: CASSSKTGLNSGANVLTF. The CDR3, as DNA: TGTGCCAGCAGCTCAAAAACGGGACTTAACTCTGGGGCCAACGTCCTGACTTTC. J is TRBJ2-6 and V is TRBV7-9, with D possibly matching TRBD2 (6 bases). Looked up from germline, CDR1 is SEHNR and CDR2 is FQNEAQ (reference sequence). CDR3 length: 18 residues. The V gene lost 4 bases and the J gene lost 0 bases, with 16 bases spanning the gap.

V and J are TRBV7-9 and TRBJ2-7; TRBD1 aligns across 7 bases. Losses at the gene ends were 5 bases for V and 5 bases for J; bases not matched to a gene: 12. The CDR3 consists of 15 residues. Germline loops: CDR1 SEHNR, CDR2 FQNEAQ (reference sequence). CDR3 in DNA: TGTGCCAGCAGCCAGAATACCGGGACAGCCCACGAGCAGTACTTC. Its protein is CASSQNTGTAHEQYF.

Only a few counts were recorded for this clonotype. This sequence joins TRBV7-9 and TRBJ2-2; D unresolved. The germline CDR1 and CDR2 sequences are SEHNR and FQNEAQ (reference sequence). The ends were cut back, 5 bases at V and 4 bases at J, with 11 bases in the middle. This CDR3 contains 14 residues. DNA for the CDR3: TGTGCCAGCAGCCCCCGGAGCGCCACCGGGGAGCTGTTTTTT. It yields the protein CASSPRSATGELFF.

DNA of the CDR3: TGTGCCAGCAGTCACAAACAACAAGGGGGCACCAATCAGCCCCAGCATTTT. Translated: CASSHKQQGGTNQPQHF. The rearrangement links TRBV6-6 to TRBJ1-5, with 7 bases aligning to TRBD1. The germline V gene encodes CDR1 MNHNY and CDR2 SVGAGI (reference sequence). This CDR3 has 17 residues. Trimming at V came to 5 bases and at J to 3 bases, leaving 13 bases not matched to a gene.

This clonotype was detected a few times. V is TRBV2 and J is TRBJ2-7; 9 bases align to TRBD1. J gave up 4 bases and V 6 bases, and 7 bases lay outside the gene matches. Per germline, CDR1 SNHLY and CDR2 FYNNEI. The length of the CDR3 is 14 residues. CDR3 sequence: CASREVGQGYEQYF. In DNA form, the CDR3 reads TGTGCCAGCAGGGAGGTGGGACAGGGTTACGAGCAGTACTTC.

This clonotype was picked up a small number of times. This sequence joins TRBV19 and TRBJ1-2; tentative D call: TRBD1 (6 bases). CDR3 size: 15 residues. Germline lookup yields CDR1 LNHDA and CDR2 SQIVND (reference sequence). V was shortened by 8 bases and J by 2 bases, with 18 bases between the two germline ends. CDR3: CASGDTQDRNYGYTF. The CDR3 DNA sequence: TGTGCCAGTGGAGATACTCAGGACAGAAACTATGGCTACACCTTC.

The sample holds many counts of this clonotype. This rearrangement joins TRBV19 to TRBJ2-7, with 7 nucleotides matching TRBD1. V was clipped by 5 bases and J by 4 bases; unmatched bases: 5. The CDR3 length is 13 residues. Looked up from germline, CDR1 is LNHDA and CDR2 is SQIVND (reference sequence). CDR3: CASSLTRGYEQYF. The CDR3 DNA reads TGTGCCAGTAGTCTCACCAGGGGGTACGAGCAGTACTTC.

The chain has TRBV20-1 and TRBJ1-6; 10 bases line up with TRBD1. CDR3 length: 15 residues. CDR1 and CDR2 (germline): DFQATT, SNEGSKA (reference sequence). Trimming removed 3 bases from V and 10 bases from J; junction bases left unmatched: 9. This chain's CDR3 is CSARGQGRVGSPLHF. For the CDR3, the DNA is TGCAGTGCTAGGGGACAGGGGAGGGTAGGGTCACCCCTCCACTTT.

Ten or more counts support this clonotype. The V and J genes are TRBV29-1 and TRBJ2-2; D is undetermined. The CDR3 has 15 residues. Germline assignment: CDR1 SQVTM and CDR2 ANQGSEA. V lost 3 bases and J lost 1, with 12 bases in between. In DNA form, the CDR3 reads TGCAGCGTTGACTCGGTGGAAGGGAACACCGGGGAGCTGTTTTTT. Translating it yields CSVDSVEGNTGELFF.

This clonotype was picked up a small number of times. This chain connects TRBV7-9 to TRBJ2-2; D unresolved. Trimming removed 3 bases from V and 6 bases from J, with 17 bases in between. CDR3 length: 16 amino acids. The germline CDR1 and CDR2 sequences are SEHNR and FQNEAQ (reference sequence). The CDR3 protein is CASSFSPGWRPGELFF. The CDR3 nucleotides read TGTGCCAGCAGCTTCTCCCCCGGGTGGAGACCCGGGGAGCTGTTTTTT.

The V gene is TRBV12-1, the J gene TRBJ2-7. TRBV12-1 is a pseudogene. The CDR3 is 13 residues long. CDR3 bases: TGTGCCAGCACTTTGGGGAGAACCTACGAGCAGTACTTC. Encoded protein: CASTLGRTYEQYF.

V gene TRBV2 combines with J gene TRBJ2-3; 9 bases agree with TRBD1. This CDR3 is 15 amino acids long. Trimming took 5 bases from V and 4 from J; bases not matched to a gene: 7. Germline CDR1 reads SNHLY; CDR2 reads FYNNEI. The CDR3 spells CASSTGQGISDTQYF. The CDR3 bases are TGTGCCAGCAGTACGGGACAGGGTATATCAGATACGCAGTATTTT.

The CDR3 is CASNRARGETQYF. The CDR3 region has the DNA TGTGCCAGCAATAGGGCCCGGGGGGAGACCCAGTACTTC. The chain joins TRBV6-5 to TRBJ2-5; possibly TRBD2 for D (6 bases). Trimming pared 7 bases from V and 5 bases from J, leaving 14 bases between. The CDR3 spans 13 residues. Germline CDR1 MNHEY, CDR2 SVGAGI.

This clonotype has just a few counts. J is TRBJ2-2 and V is TRBV10-3; D remains ambiguous. V shed 3 bases and J shed 1 base, with 9 bases lying between them. Germline V lookup: CDR1 ENHRY, CDR2 SYGVKD. The CDR3 totals 15 residues. The CDR3 reads CAISDTLKNTGELFF. The CDR3 DNA is TGTGCCATCAGTGACACACTGAAGAACACCGGGGAGCTGTTTTTT.

This clonotype was counted at least ten times. V usage is TRBV7-2 and J usage is TRBJ1-5; a possible D gene is TRBD1 (6 bases). Germline V gene data show CDR1 as SGHTA and CDR2 as FQGNSA. This CDR3 has 15 residues. Trimming cost V 2 bases and J 6 bases, with 14 bases left between them. The chain's CDR3 is CASSLMGGLGQPQHF. Written as DNA, the CDR3 is TGTGCCAGCAGCTTAATGGGGGGGCTCGGTCAGCCCCAGCATTTT.

This chain joins TRBV20-1 and TRBJ2-7, with 7 bases that match TRBD1. V was clipped by 0 bases and J by 4 bases; unmatched bases: 6. CDR1 and CDR2 (germline): DFQATT, SNEGSKA (reference sequence). The CDR3 consists of 14 residues. The CDR3 DNA follows: TGCAGTGCTAGAGAGGACAGGCGCAATTACGAGCAGTACTTC. This sequence encodes CSAREDRRNYEQYF.

A word on this clonotype: With a much larger clone just one base away, this may be a read error. V gene TRBV19 combines with J gene TRBJ1-4, with D unresolved. Trimming pared 6 bases from V and 5 bases from J, leaving 16 bases between. Germline V lookup: CDR1 LNHDA, CDR2 SQIVND (reference sequence). The CDR3 consists of 15 residues. CDR3 sequence: CASRHAETENEKLFF. The DNA for the CDR3 is TGTGCCAGTAGGCATGCCGAGACCGAAAATGAAAAACTGTTTTTT. Supplemented by reference TRBV19 and TRBJ1-4, the full variable domain reads DGGITQSPKYLFRKEGQNVTLSCEQNLNHDAMYWYRQDPGQGLRLIYYSQIVNDFQKGDIAEGYSVSREKKESFPLTVTSAQKNPTAFYLCASRHAETENEKLFFGSGTQLSVL.

As regards this clonotype: Just one base apart from a much larger clone, this may be a read error. V is TRBV12-3 or TRBV12-4 and J is TRBJ2-7, with TRBD1 identical over 7 bases. This CDR3 contains 14 residues. The J segment lost 1 base and the V segment lost 4 bases, leaving 4 bases of the junction unmatched. The CDR3 region is CASSYRGQSYEQYF. The CDR3, as DNA: TGTGCCAGCAGTTACCGGGGACAGTCCTACGAGCAGTACTTC.

A remark on this clonotype: One end of the junction varies from germline; a read error may be responsible. V gene TRBV10-3 combines with J gene TRBJ2-7; perhaps D is TRBD1 or TRBD2 (6 bases each). The CDR3 contains 16 residues. The germline V gene encodes CDR1 ENHRY and CDR2 SYGVKD. The CDR3: CASSDSTPEGEYEQYF. CDR3 DNA: TGTGCCAGCAGTGACTCCACCCCGGAGGGGGAATACGAGCAGTACTTC.

In its sample, this clonotype was seen once. This chain uses TRBV7-2 with TRBJ1-1; D may be TRBD1 (5 bases). The germline V and J ends were trimmed by 5 bases and 10 bases, with 14 bases remaining between them. Germline-derived CDR1 and CDR2 are SGHTA and FQGNSA. CDR3 length: 12 amino acids. CDR3 protein: CASSQGETGAFF. DNA of the CDR3: TGTGCCAGCAGCCAAGGGGAAACGGGAGCTTTCTTT.

The V call is TRBV6-6, the J call TRBJ2-5; D remains unclear. The CDR3 length is 15 residues. The germline V gene encodes CDR1 MNHNY and CDR2 SVGAGI (reference sequence). Trimming stripped 5 bases from V and 0 bases from J, with 13 bases between. The CDR3 loop is CASSVSGVHQETQYF. In DNA, the CDR3 is TGTGCCAGCAGTGTTTCCGGTGTCCACCAAGAGACCCAGTACTTC.

DNA for the CDR3: TGTGCCAGCCAAGGCGGCGGCTACGAGCAGTACTTC. As protein: CASQGGGYEQYF. The chain has TRBV19 and TRBJ2-7; D gene unclear. Germline lookup yields CDR1 LNHDA and CDR2 SQIVND (reference sequence). CDR3 length: 12 residues. Trimming left V 9 bases short and J 3 bases short, with 12 bases between. The full variable domain, in which reference TRBV19 and TRBJ2-7 provide the parts outside the CDR3, is DGGITQSPKYLFRKEGQNVTLSCEQNLNHDAMYWYRQDPGQGLRLIYYSQIVNDFQKGDIAEGYSVSREKKESFPLTVTSAQKNPTAFYLCASQGGGYEQYFGPGTRLTVT.